Below are 9 T cell receptor beta chains sequenced from a single sample in a study of blood T cell repertoires in COVID-19. Generated by immunoSEQ multiplex PCR, the TCRdb table keeps only in-frame clones and is missing some. This sample has more than 100,000 clones, with more than 70% found just once. The sequencing input was peripheral blood. All receptors derive from a woman of 80 years or more in a cohort sampled during active COVID-19.

This chain links TRBV6-4 with TRBJ2-1, with 7 bases fitting TRBD2. The germline gives CDR1 MRHNA, CDR2 SNTAGT. Trimming took 0 bases from V and 3 from J; bases not matched to a gene: 2. The CDR3 is 15 residues long. CDR3 sequence reads: CASSDSERGYNEQFF. For the CDR3, the DNA is TGTGCCAGCAGTGACTCTGAGCGGGGCTACAATGAGCAGTTCTTC.

This clone is a singleton in its sample. The genes are TRBV7-9 and TRBJ1-1; TRBD1 matches 7 bases. The CDR3 is 14 amino acids. Germline V CDR1 and CDR2: SEHNR, FQNEAQ (reference sequence). Germline trimming cut 5 bases from V and 7 bases from J; bases unmatched to any gene: 10. The CDR3 loop is CASSPPGGRFEAFF. The CDR3 DNA reads TGTGCCAGCAGCCCCCCAGGGGGGAGATTTGAAGCTTTCTTT.

J is TRBJ2-3 and V is TRBV7-2; no clear D gene. The CDR3 consists of 12 residues. Trimming took 2 bases from V and 2 from J, leaving 2 bases between them. The germline gives CDR1 SGHTA, CDR2 FQGNSA. The CDR3 DNA sequence: TGTGCCAGCAGCTTATACACAGATACGCAGTATTTT. Translating gives CASSLYTDTQYF.

The chain recombines TRBV7-9 with TRBJ2-3, with TRBD2 matching 10 bases. The length of the CDR3 is 16 residues. With V trimmed by 0 bases and J by 2 bases, 2 bases remained unmatched. The V gene's germline CDR1 is SEHNR and CDR2 FQNEAQ (reference sequence). The CDR3 DNA reads as TGTGCCAGCAGCTTAGCTAGCGGGAGGTCCACAGATACGCAGTATTTT. It translates to CASSLASGRSTDTQYF.

The rearrangement joins TRBV5-4 to TRBJ1-4; 7 bases map to TRBD1. With 1 base clipped from V and 2 bases from J, the junction kept 2 bases outside the gene matches. The CDR3 runs to 15 residues. CDR1 is SGHNT and CDR2 is YYREEE in the germline V gene (reference sequence). The CDR3 nucleotides are TGTGCCAGCAGCTTGAAGACAGGGACTAATGAAAAACTGTTTTTT. Protein product: CASSLKTGTNEKLFF.

The chain is built from TRBV11-2 and TRBJ2-5; no clear D. Germline lookup yields CDR1 SGHAT and CDR2 FQNNGV. The germline V and J ends were trimmed by 5 bases and 4 bases, with 14 bases remaining between them. This CDR3 has 14 residues. CDR3 nucleotide sequence: TGTGCCAGCAGCCTCAACCTATGGAGAGAGACCCAGTACTTC. Amino acid sequence: CASSLNLWRETQYF.

This clone was detected once. In the same sample, other DNA sequences code for this CDR3. The chain combines TRBV11-2 with TRBJ1-5, with D perhaps TRBD1 (6 bases). Germline values: CDR1 SGHAT, CDR2 FQNNGV. V shed 5 bases and J shed 4 bases, with 12 bases lying between them. The CDR3 spans 14 residues. The CDR3 nucleotides are TGTGCCAGCAGCCTCGGGAGGGGGAATCAGCCCCAGCATTTT. Its translation: CASSLGRGNQPQHF.

J is TRBJ2-3 and V is TRBV11-2; D unclear. The CDR3 spans 12 residues. From germline, CDR1 is SGHAT and CDR2 FQNNGV. The ends were cut back, 5 bases at V and 5 bases at J, with 8 bases in the middle. Written as DNA, the CDR3 is TGTGCCAGCAGCGCCCATAGAGATACGCAGTATTTT. Protein: CASSAHRDTQYF.

CDR3 coding DNA: TGTGCCAGCAGCTTAGTCCGGAGGGGGGCGGGAGAAGATACGCAGTATTTT. Its protein is CASSLVRRGAGEDTQYF. V gene TRBV7-2 combines with J gene TRBJ2-3; D is possibly TRBD2 (7 bases). In germline, CDR1 is SGHTA, CDR2 FQGNSA. V was cut by 1 base and J by 5 bases, with 19 bases left in between. The CDR3 spans 17 residues.